Listed below are T cell receptor beta chains from one sample, sequenced in a study of T cell changes during pregnancy in multiple sclerosis. Repertoires were generated with immunoSEQ multiplex PCR, while TCRdb's copy carries only in-frame clones and drops some. The table includes roughly 110,000 clones, around 92% detected once. The sample consisted of peripheral blood, taken after pregnancy. The receptors come from a female donor with multiple sclerosis, enrolled in a pregnancy study. CDR3s include the opening cysteine and the closing phenylalanine or tryptophan. The order of the fields is V gene, CDR3 protein.

V: TRBV6-1
CDR3: CASSAVGEGYTF

V: TRBV27
CDR3: CASIPQGRETQYF

V: TRBV30
CDR3: CAWSPNYNEQFF

V: TRBV6-6
CDR3: CASSPRSGKGTDTQYF

V: TRBV9
CDR3: CASTKGLAGVRLNDTQYF

V: TRBV25-1
CDR3: CASSPRQGNQPQHF

V: TRBV29-1
CDR3: CSVVAGGYGYTF

V: TRBV11-2
CDR3: CASSLGMRETQYF

V: TRBV9
CDR3: CASSVEAGMNTEAFF

V: TRBV7-2
CDR3: CASSPPGQGFRGYTF

V: TRBV18
CDR3: CASSQSGQGANYGYTF

V: TRBV4-1
CDR3: CASSQTRTGYEQFF

V: TRBV27
CDR3: CASSLGGTFEPQHF

V: TRBV25-1
CDR3: CASKGYRGVNTEAFF

V: TRBV6-5
CDR3: CASSYSTGLTDTQYF

V: TRBV9
CDR3: CASSPQTLYGYTF

V: TRBV27
CDR3: CASSLGQGWEKLFF